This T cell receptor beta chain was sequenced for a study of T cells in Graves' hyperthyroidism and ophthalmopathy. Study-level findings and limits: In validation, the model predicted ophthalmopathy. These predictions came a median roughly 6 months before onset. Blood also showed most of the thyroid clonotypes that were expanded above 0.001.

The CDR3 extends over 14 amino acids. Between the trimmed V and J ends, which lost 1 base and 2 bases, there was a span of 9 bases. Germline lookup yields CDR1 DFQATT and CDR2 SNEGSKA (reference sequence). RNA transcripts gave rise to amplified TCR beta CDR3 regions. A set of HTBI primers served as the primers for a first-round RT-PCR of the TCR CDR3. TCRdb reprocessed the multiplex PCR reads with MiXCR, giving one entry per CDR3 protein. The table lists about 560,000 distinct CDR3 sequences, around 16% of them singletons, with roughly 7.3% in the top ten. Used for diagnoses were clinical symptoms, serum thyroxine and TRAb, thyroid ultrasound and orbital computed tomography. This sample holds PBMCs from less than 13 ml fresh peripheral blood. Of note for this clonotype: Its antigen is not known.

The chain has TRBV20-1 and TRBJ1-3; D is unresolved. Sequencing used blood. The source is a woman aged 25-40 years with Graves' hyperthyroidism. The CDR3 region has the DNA TGCAGTGCTAGAGCTAGCAGAGCTGGAAACACCATATATTTT. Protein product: CSARASRAGNTIYF.